This T cell receptor beta chain stems from a study of long-term antiretroviral therapy in people with HIV. The V end was cut by 3 bases, the J end by 0 bases, with 8 bases between. The CDR3 loop spans 14 amino acids. CDR1 and CDR2 from the germline V gene are SGDLS and YYNGEE. The immunoSEQ assay was v3.0, run at survey level. Assay: immunoSEQ multiplex PCR; the TCRdb copy retains only in-frame clones and omits some. The table records 25,000 to 35,000 clones, more than 85% of them present only once. The receptor was derived from a man in his fifties with HIV. V is TRBV9 and J is TRBJ2-3, with D unresolved. Sequencing was performed on unsorted PBMCs, taken 2 years after starting antiretroviral therapy. CDR3 coding DNA: TGTGCCAGCAGCGCGGACGGAAGCACAGATACGCAGTATTTT. Translated, it gives CASSADGSTDTQYF.